This T cell receptor beta chain emerged from a study of T cells in localized non-small cell lung cancer. Study outcomes and limitations: In adjacent lung appeared a median 57 of the top 100 tumor clones.

Per germline, CDR1 LGHNA and CDR2 YSLEER. V lost 1 base and J lost 6, with 10 bases in between. The length of the CDR3 is 13 residues. The repertoire was sequenced with immunoSEQ multiplex PCR; TCRdb's copy has only in-frame clones and lacks some. The data show roughly 35,000 clones, around 92% seen once. Details on this clone: Its antigen remains unknown.

The sample was peripheral blood, taken before any cancer treatment. This chain joins TRBV4-3 and TRBJ2-7, with D possibly TRBD2 on 5 matching bases. This sequence originates from a female donor of 60 years or more with stage I lung adenocarcinoma. The CDR3 loop reads CASSQAPGIEQYF. The CDR3 nucleotides are TGCGCCAGCAGCCAAGCGCCGGGAATCGAGCAGTACTTC.